This T cell receptor beta chain was recovered during a study of shared clonotypes between healthy human individuals. Study-wide points: Naive subsets generally exceeded memory subsets in estimated richness.

V was pared by 8 bases and J by 6 bases, with 11 bases between. Germline V CDR1 and CDR2: SNHLY, FYNNEI. The CDR3 totals 13 residues. Data came from immunoSEQ multiplex PCR; TCRdb stores just in-frame clones and leaves some out. The repertoire holds 2 million to 2.5 million clones, with nearly 97% as singletons. Notes on this clone: What it binds is not known.

The V gene is TRBV2, the J gene TRBJ1-6, with D perhaps TRBD1 (6 bases). This receptor was obtained from a man aged 18 to 35 in good health. The sample comprised naive CD4+ T cells sorted from blood. Subset indicated: CD45RA+ positively selected. CDR3 sequence: CASGQGLNSPLHF. The CDR3 nucleotides read TGTGCCAGCGGCCAGGGGCTTAATTCACCCCTCCACTTT.